One sample yielded the 28 T cell receptor beta chains listed below, sequenced in a study of blood T cell repertoires in COVID-19. Clones were read by immunoSEQ multiplex PCR, and TCRdb kept only the in-frame ones, dropping some. Of some 14,000 clones in the sample, 83% were seen once. The sample comprised peripheral blood. These TCRs come from a woman aged 60 to 75 with acute or convalescent COVID-19.

This clone was seen only once. This sequence joins TRBV30 and TRBJ1-2; D remains ambiguous. V lost 3 bases to trimming and J lost 3 bases, with 8 bases between them. This CDR3 has 12 amino acids. The germline V gene has CDR1 GTSNPN and CDR2 SVGIG (reference sequence). DNA for the CDR3: TGTGCCTGGAGCCGAGCCGACTATGGCTACACCTTC. Residues: CAWSRADYGYTF.

The chain employs TRBV3-1 (or the pseudogene TRBV3-2) and TRBJ2-2; perhaps TRBD2 as D (5 bases). This CDR3 has 15 residues. Trimming took off 0 bases at V and 3 bases at J, with 8 bases between the two ends. CDR1 is LGHDT and CDR2 is YNNKEL in the germline V gene (reference sequence). This CDR3 is CASSQDPRDTGELFF. In nucleotides, the CDR3 is TGTGCCAGCAGCCAAGATCCGAGGGACACCGGGGAGCTGTTTTTT.

This clone was seen a single time. The chain joins TRBV4-2 to TRBJ2-7; D perhaps matches TRBD2 (5 bases). The germline V gene has CDR1 LGHNA and CDR2 YNFKEQ. V lost 8 bases and J 0 bases, leaving 17 bases between the germline ends. There are 15 residues in the CDR3. The CDR3 region has the DNA TGTGCCAGCGGGCCTGCGGGCGGCTACTCCTACGAGCAGTACTTC. It yields the protein CASGPAGGYSYEQYF.

This clone came up once. This chain joins TRBV6-1 and TRBJ1-5, with unresolved D. The CDR3 is 13 amino acids. Germline CDR1 reads MNHNS; CDR2 reads SASEGT. V lost 1 base, J lost 7 bases, and 8 bases lay in between. CDR3 coding DNA: TGTGCCAGCAGTGAAGTGGGCAGACAGCCCCAGCATTTT. It encodes CASSEVGRQPQHF.

V is TRBV10-3 and J is TRBJ2-7; 10 bases match TRBD1. This CDR3 is 15 amino acids long. V shed 7 bases and J 3 bases; nucleotides not matched to a gene: 9. Germline V gene lookup returns CDR1 ENHRY and CDR2 SYGVKD. CDR3 coding DNA: TGTGCCATCACCCCCTCCGGGACAGGGGTCTACGAGCAGTACTTC. This sequence encodes CAITPSGTGVYEQYF.

V is TRBV3-1 (or the pseudogene TRBV3-2) and J is TRBJ1-2, with unresolved D. The CDR3 loop spans 13 amino acids. V was pared by 1 base and J by 1 base, with 4 bases between. Germline V gene lookup returns CDR1 LGHDT and CDR2 YNNKEL (reference sequence). The CDR3 DNA is TGTGCCAGCAGCCAAGCCGGTAACTATGGCTACACCTTC. This sequence encodes CASSQAGNYGYTF.

V is TRBV19 and J is TRBJ1-2; 9 bases are a match to TRBD1. Looked up from germline, CDR1 is LNHDA and CDR2 is SQIVND (reference sequence). CDR3 size: 15 residues. V shed 4 bases and J 8 bases; nucleotides not matched to a gene: 11. The CDR3 loop reads CASSTRGQGINGYTF. The CDR3 bases are TGTGCCAGTAGTACCCGGGGACAGGGCATTAACGGCTACACCTTC.

The chain couples TRBV12-3 or TRBV12-4 to TRBJ2-7, with a tentative D call TRBD1 (5 bases). This CDR3 spans 13 amino acids. Trimming pared 4 bases from V and 4 bases from J, leaving 11 bases between. CDR3 amino acids: CASSSLRDYEQYF. DNA for the CDR3: TGTGCCAGCAGTTCCCTCAGGGATTACGAGCAGTACTTC.

V gene TRBV5-1 combines with J gene TRBJ1-1, with D unresolved. CDR3 length: 13 residues. Germline V gene sequence: CDR1 SGHRS, CDR2 YFSETQ. The ends were cut back, 3 bases at V and 8 bases at J, with 14 bases in the middle. CDR3 DNA: TGCGCCAGCAGCTGGAGTTTGGATGCGGAAGCTTTCTTT. Translation gives CASSWSLDAEAFF.

The chain uses TRBV27 and TRBJ2-7; D not resolved. Germline V lookup: CDR1 MNHEY, CDR2 SMNVEV (reference sequence). The CDR3 runs 13 residues. The V end lost 4 bases, the J end lost 2 bases, and 9 bases lay between the germline ends. CDR3 amino acids: CASSSLGAYEQYF. CDR3 sequence (DNA): TGTGCCAGCAGTTCACTCGGAGCCTACGAGCAGTACTTC.

This clone was seen only a few times. V is TRBV10-3 and J is TRBJ2-1; D may be TRBD2 (7 bases). Germline V gene data show CDR1 as ENHRY and CDR2 as SYGVKD. The germline V and J ends were trimmed by 2 bases and 12 bases, with 17 bases remaining between them. CDR3 length equals 14 residues. As DNA, the CDR3 is TGTGCCATCAGTGAGCCGCGTAGGGGGGGGCTGCAGTTCTTC. Amino acids: CAISEPRRGGLQFF.

This clone was seen more than once but under ten times. Mismatch with germline at one junction end may stem from a read error. V usage is TRBV2 and J usage is TRBJ2-7, with a tentative D call TRBD1 (5 bases). Per the germline V gene, CDR1 is SNHLY and CDR2 is FYNNEI. This CDR3 has 15 amino acids. CDR3 DNA: TGTGCCAGCAGTGAAGCGCTCGCAGGGATCAGCTTCTCGAACTTC. It specifies CASSEALAGISFSNF.

This clone was found once. The chain links TRBV7-9 to TRBJ2-7; 9 bases line up with TRBD2. V gave up 4 bases and J gave up 4 bases; unmatched junction bases: 8. There are 15 residues in the CDR3. Looked up from germline, CDR1 is SEHNR and CDR2 is FQNEAQ (reference sequence). This chain's CDR3 is CASSSQREVKYEQYF. The CDR3 DNA is TGTGCCAGCAGCTCCCAGCGGGAGGTAAAATACGAGCAGTACTTC.

The chain employs TRBV27 and TRBJ2-7, with 8 bases aligning to TRBD1. Germline assignment: CDR1 MNHEY and CDR2 SMNVEV (reference sequence). Trimming took 7 bases from V and 7 from J; bases not matched to a gene: 12. There are 14 residues in the CDR3. CDR3 nucleotides: TGTGCCAGCACCTCTTGGCAGGGGGCTGGGGAGCAGTACTTC. Encoded protein: CASTSWQGAGEQYF.

The rearrangement uses TRBV10-1 and TRBJ2-7, with 10 bases identical to TRBD1. V trimming: 2 bases; J trimming: 2 bases; junction bases outside the gene matches: 3. CDR1 WNHNN and CDR2 SYGVQD come from the germline V gene (reference sequence). This CDR3 region has 15 residues. CDR3: CASSEGGTGAYEQYF. In DNA form, the CDR3 reads TGCGCCAGCAGTGAGGGGGGGACAGGGGCCTACGAGCAGTACTTC.

The genes are TRBV5-1 and TRBJ2-7; 9 bases are a match to TRBD1. After removal of 4 bases from V and 4 bases from J, the junction contained 9 bases not matched to a gene. The CDR3 length is 15 residues. Looked up from germline, CDR1 is SGHRS and CDR2 is YFSETQ. CDR3 protein: CASSPGGQGSYEQYF. The CDR3, as DNA: TGCGCCAGCAGCCCCGGGGGACAGGGAAGTTACGAGCAGTACTTC.

This clone was counted between two and nine times. The chain recombines TRBV15 with TRBJ1-5; 8 nucleotides align to TRBD1. This CDR3 has 16 amino acids. Trimming at V came to 0 bases and at J to 5 bases, leaving 6 bases not matched to a gene. The germline gives CDR1 LNHNV, CDR2 YYDKDF (reference sequence). The CDR3 bases are TGTGCCACCAGCAGAGACCACCAGGGGGCTCATCAGCCCCAGCATTTT. It is translated as CATSRDHQGAHQPQHF.

The gene calls are TRBV19 and TRBJ1-1; D might be TRBD1 (6 bases). The germline CDR1 and CDR2 sequences are LNHDA and SQIVND (reference sequence). V lost 6 bases and J lost 3, with 14 bases in between. This CDR3 is built from 14 residues. CDR3 region: CASRRGRGDTEAFF. Here the CDR3 DNA reads TGTGCCAGTAGACGGGGGCGGGGGGACACTGAAGCTTTCTTT.

This clone was counted between two and nine times. The V call is TRBV21-1, the J call TRBJ2-2; the table's D call of TRBD2 was not tested on the DNA. TRBV21-1 is deemed a pseudogene. CDR3 length equals 17 residues. The CDR3 loop reads CASSLGLAGTNTGELFF. The CDR3 DNA is TGTGCCAGCAGCCTAGGACTAGCGGGGACTAACACCGGGGAGCTGTTTTTT.

The rearrangement links TRBV18 to TRBJ2-3; the D is unclear. Trimming shortened V by 2 bases and J by 6 bases, and 3 bases separated the two germline ends. The CDR3 runs 11 residues. The germline V gene encodes CDR1 KGHSH and CDR2 LQKENI. The CDR3 DNA follows: TGTGCCAGCTCACCAGCGGATACGCAGTATTTT. This translates into CASSPADTQYF.

This clone showed up just a few times. The rearrangement joins TRBV4-2 to TRBJ1-3; TRBD1 matches 8 bases. This CDR3 contains 16 residues. After removal of 2 bases from V and 0 bases from J, the junction contained 3 bases not matched to a gene. From germline, CDR1 is LGHNA and CDR2 YNFKEQ. CDR3 bases: TGTGCCAGCAGCCAAATGACAGGGGTCTCTGGAAACACCATATATTTT. This encodes CASSQMTGVSGNTIYF.

This chain uses TRBV19 with TRBJ2-7; weak D call: TRBD1 (5 bases). The CDR3 has 14 amino acids. The V end was cut by 4 bases, the J end by 0 bases, with 10 bases between. In germline, CDR1 is LNHDA, CDR2 SQIVND (reference sequence). The CDR3 here is CASSRGGTSYEQYF. The CDR3 coding sequence is TGTGCCAGTAGTAGGGGCGGAACCTCCTACGAGCAGTACTTC.

The rearrangement uses TRBV5-1 and TRBJ2-2; possible D gene TRBD2, 6 bases. This CDR3 is built from 13 residues. The ends were cut back, 4 bases at V and 3 bases at J, with 7 bases in the middle. Germline assignment: CDR1 SGHRS and CDR2 YFSETQ. CDR3 sequence reads: CASSLAYTGELFF. The CDR3 nucleotides are TGCGCCAGCAGCCTAGCGTACACCGGGGAGCTGTTTTTT.

The gene calls are TRBV6-5 and TRBJ2-7; 7 bases align to TRBD1. CDR3 length: 15 residues. Germline trimming cut 6 bases from V and 0 bases from J; bases unmatched to any gene: 8. CDR1 is MNHEY and CDR2 is SVGAGI in the germline V gene. The CDR3 reads CASSRTGTASYEQYF. The CDR3 coding sequence is TGTGCCAGCAGCCGAACCGGGACAGCCTCCTACGAGCAGTACTTC.

The rearrangement links TRBV30 to TRBJ1-5; D is perhaps TRBD1 (5 bases). This CDR3 spans 12 amino acids. The V gene lost 5 bases and the J gene lost 7 bases, with 12 bases spanning the gap. Germline V gene lookup returns CDR1 GTSNPN and CDR2 SVGIG (reference sequence). The CDR3 DNA follows: TGTGCCTGGGGCGATCAGGGACAGCCCCAGCATTTT. As protein: CAWGDQGQPQHF.

The gene calls are TRBV6-5 and TRBJ1-6, with D tentatively TRBD1 (5 bases). V lost 7 bases to trimming and J lost 7 bases, with 14 bases between them. The CDR3 extends over 14 amino acids. Germline V gene data show CDR1 as MNHEY and CDR2 as SVGAGI. CDR3 region: CASIRGAPNSPLHF. DNA of the CDR3: TGTGCCAGCATCCGCGGGGCCCCAAATTCACCCCTCCACTTT.

This clone was seen a single time. This chain joins TRBV19 and TRBJ1-2; TRBD1 might be the D (6 bases). The V end lost 6 bases, the J end lost 2 bases, and 7 bases lay between the germline ends. Germline V gives CDR1 LNHDA, CDR2 SQIVND (reference sequence). The CDR3 is 12 residues long. The CDR3 is CASRGQNYGYTF. The CDR3, as DNA: TGTGCCAGTAGAGGACAGAACTATGGCTACACCTTC.

V and J are TRBV4-2 and TRBJ1-2; D not certain. Between the trimmed V and J ends, which lost 0 bases and 4 bases, there was a span of 9 bases. This CDR3 comprises 14 residues. Looked up from germline, CDR1 is LGHNA and CDR2 is YNFKEQ. The CDR3 sequence: CASSQDRGLYGYTF. The CDR3 coding sequence is TGTGCCAGCAGCCAAGATCGCGGCCTCTATGGCTACACCTTC.